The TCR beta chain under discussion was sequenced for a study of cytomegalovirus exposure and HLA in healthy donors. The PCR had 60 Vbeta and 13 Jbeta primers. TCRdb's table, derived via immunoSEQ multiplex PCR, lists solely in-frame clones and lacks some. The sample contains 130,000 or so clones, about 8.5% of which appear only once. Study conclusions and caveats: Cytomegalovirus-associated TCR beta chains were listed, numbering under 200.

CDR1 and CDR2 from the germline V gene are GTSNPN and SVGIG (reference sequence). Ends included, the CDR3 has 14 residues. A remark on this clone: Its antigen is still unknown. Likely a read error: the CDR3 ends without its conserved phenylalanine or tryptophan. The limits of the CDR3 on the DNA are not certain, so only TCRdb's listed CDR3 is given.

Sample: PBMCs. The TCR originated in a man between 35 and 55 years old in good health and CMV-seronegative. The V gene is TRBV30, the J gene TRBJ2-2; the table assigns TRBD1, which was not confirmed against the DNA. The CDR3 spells CAWRRMGITGEMFL.